This TCR beta chain was retrieved from a study of OX40 agonist ivuxolimab in advanced cancers. Study overall: In this trial design, patients received ivuxolimab intravenously at 0.01 to 10 mg/kg every 2 weeks. Study findings and constraints: Averaged across samples, CD8+ T cells carried more expanded clones than CD4+ did.

Trimming removed 0 bases from V and 9 bases from J; junction bases left unmatched: 8. CDR1 and CDR2 (germline): WNHNN, SYGVQD (reference sequence). The CDR3 sequence is 15 residues long. Comment on this clone: Antigen unknown.

Clones were sequenced by immunoSEQ multiplex PCR, and TCRdb holds only the in-frame ones, with some missing. This sample has more than 80,000 clones, with roughly 84% found just once. The sample was CD4+ or CD8+ T cells sorted from blood, taken in a trial of the OX40 agonist ivuxolimab. The V gene is TRBV10-1, the J gene TRBJ2-1; TRBD2 aligns across 7 bases. This TCR was recovered from an adult with an advanced solid tumor such as melanoma, head and neck, liver or kidney cancer. The CDR3 DNA is TGCGCCAGCAGTGAGTCCGGGAGCGGGGAGGGTGAGCAGTTCTTC. Protein sequence: CASSESGSGEGEQFF.